This paragraph covers one T cell receptor beta chain sequence. What it recognizes is unknown. One junction end disagrees with the germline gene, perhaps due to a read error. These data are taken from a study of T cells in women clearing cervical HPV infection. The wider study: Control women cleared a single incident HPV16 infection within 12 months.

Measured with immunoSEQ multiplex PCR; TCRdb has only the in-frame clones, and not every one. The sample's table shows approximately 33,000 clones. MY09/MY11 PCR detected cervical HPV DNA; dot-blot assigned genotypes. The study's findings and limits: Combining TCR richness with V gene abundances gave approximately 0.84 AUC. CIN3+ cases had significantly higher TCR repertoire richness than controls, but evenness did not differ.

Sequenced: blood buffy coat. This clonotype was sampled from a woman aged 18 to 75 with a cervical HPV16 infection that either progressed to CIN3+ or cleared (not recorded which).

The CDR3 bases that were read are TGCAGTACTAGTTTTGGGGGGAGGGAGACC. It translates to CSTSFGGRET. Given in full, the CDR3 is CSTSFGGRETQYF. The J gene is TRBJ2-5, the V gene TRBV20-1, with D possibly matching TRBD2 (6 bases). Read sequence stops 3 residues before the CDR3 end, and the germline J gene provides the missing end. This CDR3 region has 13 residues. CDR1 is DFQATT, CDR2 SNEGSKA, per germline (reference sequence).